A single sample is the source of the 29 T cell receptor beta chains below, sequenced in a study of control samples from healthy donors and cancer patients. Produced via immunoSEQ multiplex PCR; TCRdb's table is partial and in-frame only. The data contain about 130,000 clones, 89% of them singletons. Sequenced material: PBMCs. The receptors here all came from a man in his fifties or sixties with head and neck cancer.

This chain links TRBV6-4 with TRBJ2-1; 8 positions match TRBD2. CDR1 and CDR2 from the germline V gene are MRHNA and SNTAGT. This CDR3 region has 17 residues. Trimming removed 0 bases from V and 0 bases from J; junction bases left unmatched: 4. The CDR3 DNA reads TGTGCCAGCAGTGACTCGCCGAGCGGGAGCTCCTACAATGAGCAGTTCTTC. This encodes CASSDSPSGSSYNEQFF.

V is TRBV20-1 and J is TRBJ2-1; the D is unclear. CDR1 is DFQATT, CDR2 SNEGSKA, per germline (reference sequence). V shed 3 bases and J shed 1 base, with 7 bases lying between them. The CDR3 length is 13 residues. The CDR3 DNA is TGCAGTGCTAGTGTTGCTTCCTACAATGAGCAGTTCTTC. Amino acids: CSASVASYNEQFF.

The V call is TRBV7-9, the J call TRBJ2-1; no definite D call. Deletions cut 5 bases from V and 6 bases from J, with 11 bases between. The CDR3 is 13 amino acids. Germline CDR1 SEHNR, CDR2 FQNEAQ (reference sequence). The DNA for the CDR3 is TGTGCCAGCAGCCCTCCTCGGACCAATGAGCAGTTCTTC. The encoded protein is CASSPPRTNEQFF.

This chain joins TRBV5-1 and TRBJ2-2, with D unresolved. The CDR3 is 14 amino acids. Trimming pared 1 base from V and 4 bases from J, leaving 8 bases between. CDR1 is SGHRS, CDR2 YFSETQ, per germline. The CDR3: CASSLYTGTGELFF. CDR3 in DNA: TGCGCCAGCAGCTTGTACACGGGCACCGGGGAGCTGTTTTTT.

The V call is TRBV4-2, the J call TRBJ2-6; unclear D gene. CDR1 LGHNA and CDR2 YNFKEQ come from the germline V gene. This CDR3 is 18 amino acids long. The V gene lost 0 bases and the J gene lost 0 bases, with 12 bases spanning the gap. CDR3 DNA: TGTGCCAGCAGCCAAGATATTTACAGAAGCTCTGGGGCCAACGTCCTGACTTTC. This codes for CASSQDIYRSSGANVLTF.

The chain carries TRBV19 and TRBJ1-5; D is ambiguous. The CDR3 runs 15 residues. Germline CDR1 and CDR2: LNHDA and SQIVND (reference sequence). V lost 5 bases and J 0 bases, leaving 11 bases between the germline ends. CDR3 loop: CASSWRVDSNQPQHF. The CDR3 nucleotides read TGTGCCAGTAGTTGGAGGGTAGATAGCAATCAGCCCCAGCATTTT.

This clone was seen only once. The CDR3 DNA follows: TGTGCCAGCAGCCTCGCGACAGGGGCGGCAGATACGCAGTATTTT. It encodes CASSLATGAADTQYF. V usage is TRBV5-6 and J usage is TRBJ2-3; 8 bases line up with TRBD1. This CDR3 is built from 15 residues. The V and J ends lost 4 bases and 4 bases, in that order; junction bases with no gene match: 8. Per germline, CDR1 SGHDT and CDR2 YYEEEE.

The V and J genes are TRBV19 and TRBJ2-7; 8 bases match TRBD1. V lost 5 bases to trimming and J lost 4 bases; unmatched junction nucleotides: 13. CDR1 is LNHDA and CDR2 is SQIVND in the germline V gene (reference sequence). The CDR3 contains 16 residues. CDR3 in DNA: TGTGCCAGTAGTGCCTCGGGACAGGCCGGAAAATACGAGCAGTACTTC. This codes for CASSASGQAGKYEQYF.

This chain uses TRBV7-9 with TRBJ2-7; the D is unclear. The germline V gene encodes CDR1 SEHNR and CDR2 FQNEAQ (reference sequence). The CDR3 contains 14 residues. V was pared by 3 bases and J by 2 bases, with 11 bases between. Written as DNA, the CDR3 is TGTGCCAGCAGCTTCATGGACGGACCCTACGAGCAGTACTTC. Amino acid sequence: CASSFMDGPYEQYF.

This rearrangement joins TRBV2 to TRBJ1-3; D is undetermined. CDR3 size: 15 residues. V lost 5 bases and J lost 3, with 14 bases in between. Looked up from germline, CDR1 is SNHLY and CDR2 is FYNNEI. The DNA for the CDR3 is TGTGCCAGCAGTTCCGACCCGAGGGTTGGAAACACCATATATTTT. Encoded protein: CASSSDPRVGNTIYF.

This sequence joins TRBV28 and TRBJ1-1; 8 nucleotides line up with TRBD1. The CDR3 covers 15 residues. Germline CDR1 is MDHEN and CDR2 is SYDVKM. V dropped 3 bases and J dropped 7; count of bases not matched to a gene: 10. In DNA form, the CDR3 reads TGTGCCAGCAGTTTGACAGGGGCCCTCATAAGTGAAGCTTTCTTT. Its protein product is CASSLTGALISEAFF.

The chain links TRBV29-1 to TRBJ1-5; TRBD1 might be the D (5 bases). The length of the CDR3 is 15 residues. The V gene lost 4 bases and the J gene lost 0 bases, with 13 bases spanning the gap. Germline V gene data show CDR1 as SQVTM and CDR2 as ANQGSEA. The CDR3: CSVGTGSYSNQPQHF. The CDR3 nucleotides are TGCAGCGTTGGAACAGGTTCTTATAGCAATCAGCCCCAGCATTTT. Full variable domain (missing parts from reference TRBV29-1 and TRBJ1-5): SAVISQKPSRDICQRGTSLTIQCQVDSQVTMMFWYRQQPGQSLTLIATANQGSEATYESGFVIDKFPISRPNLTFSTLTVSNMSPEDSSIYLCSVGTGSYSNQPQHFGDGTRLSIL.

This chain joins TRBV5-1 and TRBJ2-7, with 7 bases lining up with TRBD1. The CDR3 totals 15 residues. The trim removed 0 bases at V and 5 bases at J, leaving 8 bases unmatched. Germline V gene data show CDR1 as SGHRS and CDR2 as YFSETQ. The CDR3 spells CASSLATGVLHEQYF. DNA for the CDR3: TGCGCCAGCAGCTTGGCCACAGGGGTCTTGCACGAGCAGTACTTC.

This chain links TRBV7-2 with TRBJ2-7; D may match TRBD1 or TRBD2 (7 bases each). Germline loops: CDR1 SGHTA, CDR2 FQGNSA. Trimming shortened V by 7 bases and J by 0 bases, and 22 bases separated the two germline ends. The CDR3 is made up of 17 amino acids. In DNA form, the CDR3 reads TGTGCCAGCACCGGGAGCAGGGGGGGCGCGGGCTCCTACGAGCAGTACTTC. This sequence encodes CASTGSRGGAGSYEQYF. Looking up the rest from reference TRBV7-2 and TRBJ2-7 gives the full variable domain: GAGVSQSPSNKVTEKGKDVELRCDPISGHTALYWYRQSLGQGLEFLIYFQGNSAPDKSGLPSDRFSAERTGGSVSTLTIQRTQQEDSAVYLCASTGSRGGAGSYEQYFGPGTRLTVT.

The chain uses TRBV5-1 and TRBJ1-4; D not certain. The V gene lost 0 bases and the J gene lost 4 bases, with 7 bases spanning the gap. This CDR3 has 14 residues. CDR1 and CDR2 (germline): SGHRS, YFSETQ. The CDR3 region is CASSLGTLNEKLFF. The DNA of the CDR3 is TGCGCCAGCAGCTTGGGGACCCTTAATGAAAAACTGTTTTTT. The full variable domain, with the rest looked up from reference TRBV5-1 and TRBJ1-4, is KAGVTQTPRYLIKTRGQQVTLSCSPISGHRSVSWYQQTPGQGLQFLFEYFSETQRNKGNFPGRFSGRQFSNSRSEMNVSTLELGDSALYLCASSLGTLNEKLFFGSGTQLSVL.

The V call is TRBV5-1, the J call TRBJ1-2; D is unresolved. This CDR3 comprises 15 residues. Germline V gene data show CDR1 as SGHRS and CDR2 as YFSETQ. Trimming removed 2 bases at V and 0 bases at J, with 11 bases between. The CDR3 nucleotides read TGCGCCAGCAGCTTCGGGGTAGCTACTAACTATGGCTACACCTTC. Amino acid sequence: CASSFGVATNYGYTF.

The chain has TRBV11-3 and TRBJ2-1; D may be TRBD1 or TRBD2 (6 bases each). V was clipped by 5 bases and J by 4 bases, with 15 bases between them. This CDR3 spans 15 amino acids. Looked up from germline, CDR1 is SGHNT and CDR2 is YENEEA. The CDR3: CASSAGRRGYNEQFF. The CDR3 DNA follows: TGTGCCAGCAGCGCGGGACGTAGGGGGTACAATGAGCAGTTCTTC.

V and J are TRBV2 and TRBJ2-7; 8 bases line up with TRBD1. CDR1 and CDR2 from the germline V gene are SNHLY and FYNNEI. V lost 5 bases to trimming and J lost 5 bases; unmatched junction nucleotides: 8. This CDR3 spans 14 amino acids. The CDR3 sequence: CASSRPGQGHEQYF. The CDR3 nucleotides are TGTGCCAGCAGTCGACCAGGACAGGGCCACGAGCAGTACTTC.

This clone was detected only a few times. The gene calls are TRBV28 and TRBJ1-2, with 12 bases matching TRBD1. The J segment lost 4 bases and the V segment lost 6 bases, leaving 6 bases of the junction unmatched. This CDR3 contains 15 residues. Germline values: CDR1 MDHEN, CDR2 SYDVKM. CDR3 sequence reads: CASSRDRGLVYGYTF. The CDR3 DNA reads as TGTGCCAGCAGCCGGGACAGGGGGCTGGTCTATGGCTACACCTTC.

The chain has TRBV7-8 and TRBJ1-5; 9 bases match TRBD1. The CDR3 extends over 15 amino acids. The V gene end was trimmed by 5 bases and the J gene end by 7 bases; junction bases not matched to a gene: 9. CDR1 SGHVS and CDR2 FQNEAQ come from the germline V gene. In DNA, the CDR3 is TGTGCCAGCAGCCTTACCACGGGACAGGGCCAGCCCCAGCATTTT. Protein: CASSLTTGQGQPQHF.

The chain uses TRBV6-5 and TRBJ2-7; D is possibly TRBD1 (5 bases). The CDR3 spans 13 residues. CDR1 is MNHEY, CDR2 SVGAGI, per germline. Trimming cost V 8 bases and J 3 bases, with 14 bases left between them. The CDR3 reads CASEPGQLYEQYF. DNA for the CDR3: TGTGCCAGCGAACCAGGACAACTCTACGAGCAGTACTTC.

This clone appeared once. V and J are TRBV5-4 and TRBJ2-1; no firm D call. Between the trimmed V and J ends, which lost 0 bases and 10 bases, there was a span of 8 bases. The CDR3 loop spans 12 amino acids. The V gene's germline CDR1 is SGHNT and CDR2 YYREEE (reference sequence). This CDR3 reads CASSLALSEQFF. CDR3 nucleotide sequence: TGTGCCAGCAGCTTGGCGTTGTCAGAGCAGTTCTTC.

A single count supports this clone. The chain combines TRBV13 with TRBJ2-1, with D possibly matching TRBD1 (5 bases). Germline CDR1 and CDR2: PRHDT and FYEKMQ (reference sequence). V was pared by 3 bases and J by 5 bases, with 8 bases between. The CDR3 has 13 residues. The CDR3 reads CASSFEQDNEQFF. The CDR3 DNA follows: TGTGCCAGCAGCTTCGAACAGGACAATGAGCAGTTCTTC. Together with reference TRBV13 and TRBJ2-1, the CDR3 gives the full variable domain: AAGVIQSPRHLIKEKRETATLKCYPIPRHDTVYWYQQGPGQDPQFLISFYEKMQSDKGSIPDRFSAQQFSDYHSELNMSSLELGDSALYFCASSFEQDNEQFFGPGTRLTVL.

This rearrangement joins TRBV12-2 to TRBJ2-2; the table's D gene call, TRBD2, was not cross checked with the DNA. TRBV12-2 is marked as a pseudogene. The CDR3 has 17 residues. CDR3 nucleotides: TGTGCAAGTCGCCAACAGACGGGACTAGCGGGAGCCGGGGAGCTGTTTTTT. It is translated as CASRQQTGLAGAGELFF.

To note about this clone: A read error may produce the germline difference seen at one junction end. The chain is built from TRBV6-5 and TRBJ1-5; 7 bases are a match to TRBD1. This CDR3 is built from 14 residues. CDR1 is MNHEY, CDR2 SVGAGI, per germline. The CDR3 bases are TGTGCCAGCGGGACAGTCAATAGCAATCAGCTCCAGCATTTT. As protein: CASGTVNSNQLQHF.

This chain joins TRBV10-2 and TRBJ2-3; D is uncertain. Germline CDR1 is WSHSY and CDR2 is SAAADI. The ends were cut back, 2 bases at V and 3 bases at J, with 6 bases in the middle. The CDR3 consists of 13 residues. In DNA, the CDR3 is TGCGCCAGCAGTGAGACCTCGACAGATACGCAGTATTTT. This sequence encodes CASSETSTDTQYF.

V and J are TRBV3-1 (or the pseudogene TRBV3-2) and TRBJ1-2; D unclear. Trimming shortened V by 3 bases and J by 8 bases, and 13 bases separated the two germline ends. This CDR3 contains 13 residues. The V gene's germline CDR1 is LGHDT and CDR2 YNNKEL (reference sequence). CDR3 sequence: CASSQGGIGGYTF. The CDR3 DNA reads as TGTGCCAGCAGCCAGGGAGGGATTGGCGGCTACACCTTC.

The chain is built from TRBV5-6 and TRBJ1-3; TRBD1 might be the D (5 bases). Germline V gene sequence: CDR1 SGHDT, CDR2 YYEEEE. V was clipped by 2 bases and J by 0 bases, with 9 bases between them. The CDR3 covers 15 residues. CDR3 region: CASSLSGLSGNTIYF. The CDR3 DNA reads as TGTGCCAGCAGCTTATCGGGGCTCTCTGGAAACACCATATATTTT.

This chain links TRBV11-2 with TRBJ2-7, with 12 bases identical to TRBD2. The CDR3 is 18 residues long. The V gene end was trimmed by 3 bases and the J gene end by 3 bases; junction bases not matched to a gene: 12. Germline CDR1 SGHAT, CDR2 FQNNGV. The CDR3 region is CASSFSSSSGRENYEQYF. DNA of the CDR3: TGTGCCAGCAGCTTTAGTTCCTCTAGCGGGAGGGAGAACTACGAGCAGTACTTC.